The T cell receptor beta chain described here comes from a study of immune cell composition in non-small cell lung cancer. Genomic DNA came from frozen unsorted single-cell suspensions. As regards this clone: The target antigen is unknown.

Whole-study findings and limits: Lung adenocarcinomas had lower top 10 clone scores and clonality than squamous tumours. Squamous carcinomas (approximately 75%) more often had tumour-associated clones >0.5% than adenocarcinomas (approximately 35%). In adenocarcinoma, maximal tumour-associated clone frequency tracked TIL tumour reactivity.

Libraries were prepared by immunoSEQ multiplex PCR; TCRdb keeps only in-frame clonotypes and omits some of them. Of some 9,200 clones in the sample, under 80% were seen once. Germline CDR1 reads MGHRA; CDR2 reads YSYEKL. Trimming cost V 0 bases and J 0 bases; bases outside gene matches: 9. This CDR3 contains 20 residues. This receptor was obtained from a human donor with non-small cell lung cancer. The sample taken for sequencing was lung tumor tissue. The chain employs TRBV4-1 and TRBJ2-6, with 9 bases identical to TRBD1. The CDR3 is CASSQDRGTGQGSGANVLTF. The CDR3 nucleotides read TGCGCCAGCAGCCAAGATAGGGGGACAGGGCAAGGCTCTGGGGCCAACGTCCTGACTTTC.